Reported below is one T cell receptor (beta chain). Its antigen has not been determined. The record has no base qualities; no much larger clone is one base away. This record belongs to a study of CD4 T cells in relation to SARS-CoV-2 and coronaviruses (dated by TCRdb to about 2021). At the level of the whole study: In the ViraFEST assay, PBMCs were grown with antigen for about eleven days, and TCR beta CDR3s were then sequenced to identify antigen-specific clonal expansions. Across all 12 patients in the full convalescent cohort, ages ranged from about 20 to 75 years, with a median of 38. Among the roughly 12 convalescent patients, 8 males and 4 females were included, and two of the subjects were Hispanic. Patient-derived lymphoblastoid cell lines were used to map the HLA restriction of shared crossreactive spike epitopes. The study assessed, at the TCR clonotype level, memory CD4+ T cell crossreactivity between SARS-CoV-2 and common cold coronavirus spike proteins. The Adaptive Biotechnologies TCR-sequencing kit was used for samples from a few pre-COVID donors and for the naive versus memory experiments, whereas the other data were Illumina-based. For other donors in the study, expansion assays were sequenced with a different, Illumina-based TCR-beta assay.

Results the study describes overall, beyond this receptor: The study was constrained by small numbers of patients and of tested TCRs. Naive versus memory sequencing indicated that memory recall responses, rather than primary responses primed during culture, are detected by the assay. Crossreactivity analysis was centred on spike protein, so crossreactivity against other viral proteins was not assessed. Because no donor provided both pre-pandemic and post-infection samples, tracing the source of pre-existing responses was limited. In around three fifths of donors, memory CD4+ clonotypes turned up that crossrecognized SARS-CoV-2 and at least one common cold coronavirus spike. Significantly weaker SARS-CoV-2-driven expansion was shown by crossreactive clones than by monoreactive clones, consistent with antigenic imprinting.

The CDR3 covers 15 residues, taking in both the cysteine and the phenylalanine. Kept here is only the CDR3 DNA, which spans 45 bases and is read in frame from base 1. The CDR1 and CDR2 encoded by the germline V gene are SGHDT and YYEEEE. V and J are truncated by 3 bases and 4 bases respectively, leaving an intervening sequence of 16 bases. CEF-cultured naive and memory CD4+ T cell DNA received survey-level immunoSEQ TCR-beta sequencing. As for the original processing: Preprocessing removed nonproductive sequences and CDR3s not starting with C, not ending with F or W, or shorter than 7 amino acids. Antigen-specific clonotypes were called with the MANAFEST web app, based on expansion relative to reference and other culture wells. To be counted as positive, a clone had to show significant expansion compared with the reference culture, at an FDR below 0.05, in 2 of 3 replicate wells. For a clone to be considered positive, significant expansion relative to all other tandem wells and an odds ratio above 5 were also required. Cultured and uncultured naive and memory CD4+ repertoires were searched for previously identified spike- and CEF-reactive CDR3s. After three terminal residues were trimmed from each end, CDR3 homology was quantified as pairwise Levenshtein distance using the stringdist R package. The clones in this table, taken by TCRdb from immuneACCESS, are in-frame only. Not every clone is retained; where verified, under half of the shortfall comes from an unresolved V gene, and the cause of the rest is unknown. V, J and clone size are those of that table, while D and trimming were read from the DNA. Here the sample has approximately 40,000 clones; over 65% occur a single time. Together, the top ten hold approximately 2.8% of the sample.

Naive and memory CD4+ T cells were separated from cryopreserved PBMCs by first enriching for CD4 and then performing EasySep naive CD4+ T cell enrichment. Sorted naive or memory CD4+ T cells (approximately 9.8 x 10^4) were cultured 1:1 with T cell-depleted PBMCs and CEF peptides for approximately 9 days. Triplicate replicate wells were generally used for each peptide culture condition. Ficoll-Paque PLUS gradient centrifugation was used to isolate PBMCs from either whole blood or leukapheresis product. PBMCs were either cryopreserved at -140 degrees C or used fresh in the expansion assay. The QIAamp Micro DNA Kit was used to extract genomic DNA from the CD4+ T cells.

This chain joins TRBV5-6 to TRBJ1-2; the D segment could be TRBD1, given 5 matching bases. Material for sequencing was memory CD4+ T cells from PBMCs, cultured in vitro. The intended sense of this specimen's cell subset or site label: memory (non-naive) CD4+ T cells. The TCR sequence derives from an adult with COVID-19. The base sequence is TGTGCCAGCAGCTCCGTCGCGGGACGAGGCTATGGCTACACCTTC. The resulting protein is CASSSVAGRGYGYTF.